The 17 T cell receptor beta chains given below trace back to one sample, sequenced in a study of prognosis after radiotherapy for stage I lung cancer (dated by TCRdb to the early 2020s). This sample was sequenced with an Illumina HiSeq 3000. Two rounds of multiplex PCR were performed to amplify the TCR beta CDR3 region from genomic DNA. In the first round of PCR, primers specific to each TRBV and TRBJ gene were used, and the primer sequences are filed in Chinese patent CN105087789A. TCRdb redid the processing of the public reads, applying fastp at Q25 and MiXCR, and retained in-frame beta chains. When rows share a CDR3 protein, they turn into one entry using the most common DNA and genes. This sample is represented by around 26,000 distinct CDR3 sequences; more than 45% of them were singletons. About 15% of the sample is held by the ten biggest clonotypes. The sequencing used PBMCs, collected before or after stereotactic body radiation therapy (not recorded which). These receptors were taken from a donor aged 50 or older with non-small cell lung cancer.

Regarding this clonotype: With a far larger clone one base away, a read error is the likely cause. This chain uses TRBV6-4 with TRBJ1-4; D unresolved. CDR1 is MRHNA, CDR2 SNTAGT, per germline. The CDR3 contains 12 residues. For the CDR3, the DNA is TGTGCCAGCAGTGAGGACCCTGAAATACTGTTTTTT. This encodes CASSEDPEILFF.

This clonotype was detected ten times or more. This chain links TRBV28 with TRBJ2-5; weak D call: TRBD2 (5 bases). The germline CDR1 and CDR2 sequences are MDHEN and SYDVKM. The CDR3 spans 14 residues. Trimming took off 3 bases at V and 7 bases at J, with 15 bases between the two ends. This CDR3 reads CASSFWSGPGTQYF. The DNA of the CDR3 is TGTGCCAGCAGTTTTTGGAGCGGTCCGGGGACCCAGTACTTC.

The chain has TRBV5-1 and TRBJ2-3; the match to TRBD1 covers 11 bases. Germline V gene lookup returns CDR1 SGHRS and CDR2 YFSETQ. The CDR3 runs 14 residues. The junction had 2 bases not matched to a gene; V was cut back by 4 bases and J by 4 bases. The CDR3 here is CASSGQGAADTQYF. Written as DNA, the CDR3 is TGCGCCAGCAGCGGACAGGGGGCTGCAGATACGCAGTATTTT.

This clonotype was recorded many times. The chain carries TRBV15 and TRBJ2-5; tentatively, D is TRBD2 (6 bases). V lost 0 bases, J lost 5 bases, and 10 bases lay in between. Germline values: CDR1 LNHNV, CDR2 YYDKDF (reference sequence). CDR3 length: 14 residues. The CDR3 is CATSRDGGYETQYF. CDR3 nucleotides: TGTGCCACCAGCAGAGATGGGGGGTACGAGACCCAGTACTTC.

Notes on this clonotype: Germline is not matched at one junction end, which may reflect a read error. The J gene is TRBJ2-1, the V gene TRBV27; unclear D gene. Germline CDR1 and CDR2: MNHEY and SMNVEV (reference sequence). There are 12 residues in the CDR3. CDR3 nucleotide sequence: TGTGCCATCAGTTGCCCTCTACGGGAGCAGTTCTTC. This encodes CAISCPLREQFF.

This sequence joins TRBV20-1 and TRBJ2-1, with 12 bases aligning to TRBD2. This CDR3 spans 15 amino acids. Trimming cost V 6 bases and J 6 bases; bases outside gene matches: 9. CDR1 and CDR2 from the germline V gene are DFQATT and SNEGSKA (reference sequence). CDR3 DNA: TGCAGTGCCCCGCTGCTAGCGGGGGGGCCCAATGAGCAGTTCTTC. Its protein product is CSAPLLAGGPNEQFF.

This clonotype showed up many times. This chain connects TRBV20-1 to TRBJ1-2, with TRBD1 as a possible D gene (5 bases). The CDR3 length is 13 residues. CDR1 and CDR2 (germline): DFQATT, SNEGSKA (reference sequence). V lost 2 bases and J lost 8, with 15 bases in between. The CDR3 spells CSARKGPGEGYTF. The DNA of the CDR3 is TGCAGTGCTAGAAAGGGTCCGGGGGAGGGCTACACCTTC.

This clonotype was observed many times. This chain joins TRBV5-1 and TRBJ2-1; 10 bases are a match to TRBD1. The V gene end was trimmed by 4 bases and the J gene end by 7 bases; junction bases not matched to a gene: 8. The CDR3 totals 15 residues. Germline CDR1 and CDR2: SGHRS and YFSETQ. CDR3 DNA: TGCGCCAGCAGCACCGGACAGGGGGTGGTTAATGAGCAGTTCTTC. This sequence encodes CASSTGQGVVNEQFF.

This clonotype was seen ten or more times. A far larger clone is a single base away, which makes a read error likely. The genes are TRBV6-5 and TRBJ2-7; no clear D. The germline V gene encodes CDR1 MNHEY and CDR2 SVGAGI. CDR3 length: 12 residues. The V gene lost 2 bases and the J gene lost 4 bases, with 6 bases spanning the gap. CDR3 sequence reads: CASSYVVYEQYF. CDR3 DNA: TGTGCCAGCAGTTACGTGGTGTACGAGCAGTACTTC.

The count of this clonotype is one. One end of the junction does not line up with germline, which may come from a read error. The chain has TRBV20-1 and TRBJ2-1; 8 bases are a match to TRBD2. Looked up from germline, CDR1 is DFQATT and CDR2 is SNEGSKA (reference sequence). The CDR3 has 15 residues. The CDR3 loop is CSARDGTRSYNEQSF. The DNA of the CDR3 is TGCAGTGCTAGAGATGGGACTAGATCCTACAATGAGCAGTCTTTC.

This clonotype was observed once. The chain combines TRBV7-9 with TRBJ2-7; D unresolved. Germline V gene data show CDR1 as SEHNR and CDR2 as FQNEAQ (reference sequence). The CDR3 contains 14 residues. V lost 1 base to trimming and J lost 3 bases, with 10 bases between them. CDR3 in DNA: TGTGCCAGCAGCTTAGAGTCATCCCTCTACGAGCAGTACTTC. It is translated as CASSLESSLYEQYF.

This clonotype was seen repeatedly, ten times or more. The V call is TRBV24-1, the J call TRBJ2-3, with 7 bases identical to TRBD2. The junction had 7 bases not matched to a gene; V was cut back by 3 bases and J by 8 bases. Germline V lookup: CDR1 KGHDR, CDR2 SFDVKD. CDR3 length: 14 amino acids. This CDR3 reads CATSDDAGVATQYF. The DNA for the CDR3 is TGTGCCACCAGTGATGACGCGGGAGTAGCTACGCAGTATTTT.

As for this clonotype: Given a far larger clone just one base away, this is likely a sequencing read error. The chain has TRBV7-9 and TRBJ2-1, with TRBD2 matching 11 bases. CDR1 is SEHNR and CDR2 is FQNEAQ in the germline V gene (reference sequence). This CDR3 comprises 17 residues. The J segment lost 9 bases and the V segment lost 9 bases, leaving 19 bases of the junction unmatched. The CDR3 DNA reads TGTGCCAGAAGTGAAGCTAGGCTAGCGGGAGGAATGGGTGAGCAGTTCTTC. Translating it yields CARSEARLAGGMGEQFF.

The table lists this clonotype with a count of one. This chain links TRBV6-1 with TRBJ1-5; D remains unclear. V lost 0 bases and J lost 5, with 8 bases in between. The germline V gene encodes CDR1 MNHNS and CDR2 SASEGT. The CDR3 consists of 14 residues. The CDR3 sequence: CASSEAVGDQPQHF. For the CDR3, the DNA is TGTGCCAGCAGTGAAGCTGTAGGTGATCAGCCCCAGCATTTT.

This clonotype occurred many times. The chain joins TRBV9 to TRBJ2-7; D is uncertain. Trimming took 0 bases from V and 2 from J, leaving 12 bases between them. This CDR3 is 15 amino acids long. Germline loops: CDR1 SGDLS, CDR2 YYNGEE. The CDR3 spells CASSVAPVMTYEQYF. CDR3 in DNA: TGTGCCAGCAGCGTAGCGCCGGTCATGACCTACGAGCAGTACTTC.

A remark on this clonotype: A far larger clone is one nucleotide away, so this likely arose from a read error. CDR3 amino acids: CASRGSNTEAFF. CDR3 nucleotides: TGTGCCAGCAGAGGGAGCAACACTGAAGCTTTCTTT. V and J are TRBV7-2 and TRBJ1-1, with D unresolved. This CDR3 spans 12 amino acids. The germline V gene has CDR1 SGHTA and CDR2 FQGNSA. Between the trimmed V and J ends, which lost 6 bases and 2 bases, there was a span of 7 bases.

This rearrangement joins TRBV20-1 to TRBJ1-6, with a tentative D call TRBD1 (5 bases). The CDR3 has 13 residues. Trimming pared 3 bases from V and 7 bases from J, leaving 10 bases between. The germline CDR1 and CDR2 sequences are DFQATT and SNEGSKA (reference sequence). CDR3 loop: CSASRQPNSPLHF. The CDR3 region has the DNA TGCAGTGCTAGCCGACAGCCGAATTCACCCCTCCACTTT.